This TCR beta chain was recovered during a study of blood T cells in healthy people across ages (dated by TCRdb to 2015 to 2017). About the full investigation: In model experiments, roughly one uniquely barcoded TCR beta cDNA molecule per two T cells was captured by template switching. Donors of different ages were randomly distributed across sequencing lanes to avoid experimental bias. Four age groups were formed from the donors: young (average approximately 15 years), middle-aged (more than 35), aged (around 62) and long-lived (around 82). To track age-related changes in TCR beta repertoire diversity, the study relied on deep sequencing normalized with unique cDNA molecular identifiers. The study analyzed two additional independent replicas of 1 million unique cDNA reads from the same blood draw for two donors, one aged 18 to 30 and one aged 80 or older.

The full study reports these points: Bulk unsorted PBMC profiling prevented conclusive comparison of naive and antigen-experienced compartments. The CMV infection status of donors was not known, potentially confounding age-related changes in expanded clonotypes. As age increased, observed TCR beta diversity per million T cells dropped in a roughly linear way, and a significant reduction was already evident by age 40. Compared with the aged group, the long-lived group had more naive CD4+ T cells, fewer expanded clones and increased TCR diversity, a pattern suggesting age selection. The percentage of naive T cells measured by flow cytometry correlated strongly with observed TCR beta diversity. Estimates of total diversity based on one million sequenced T cells were considered lower bounds and underestimates.

Library prep was done by 5' RACE. The listed sequencing device is Illumina HiSeq 2500. A second roughly 7 to 11 cycle PCR used a sample-barcoded 5' primer and a J-beta primer mix. A template-switch 5' adaptor carrying 12 random nucleotides introduced a unique molecular identifier onto each TCR beta cDNA molecule. At least 2.5 million CDR3-containing paired-end reads were obtained from each sample. First-strand cDNA was synthesized from all RNA with the Mint cDNA synthesis kit, primed by a TRBC-specific oligonucleotide. After uracil-DNA glycosylase treatment, a first 18-cycle PCR used universal primers M1SS and BC2_uni_R on all cDNA. As for the authors' bioinformatics: Each sample was normalized by randomly selecting 1 million high-quality reads, each carrying a distinct molecular identifier. Reads sharing molecular identifiers were discarded rather than binned into consensus sequences. MiTCR, set to a Q25 quality threshold and the strictest error-elimination algorithm, was used for CDR3 identification, clonotype clustering and error correction. A nonparametric unseen species model with Euler transformation was used to estimate a lower bound on total TCR beta diversity. Starting from the raw public reads, TCRdb applied fastp trimming at Q25, assembled clones with MiXCR and retained in-frame beta chains. Duplicate CDR3 protein sequences are folded into a single record with the most common DNA and genes. TCRdb's processing, not the authors', yielded these V and J calls. Present in this sample are about 1,000,000 distinct CDR3 sequences, 35% to 55% of which were seen just once. The top ten constitute 15% to 20% of the sample.

About this clonotype itself: This receptor's antigen is unknown. The record has no base qualities; no much larger clone is one base away.

After removal of 1 base from V and 6 bases from J, the junction retains 6 bases not matched to a gene. CDR1 and CDR2 were assigned from the germline V gene (reference sequence) as DFQATT and SNEGSKA. From the cysteine up to the phenylalanine, the CDR3 has a length of 14 residues. The DNA shown is the 42-base CDR3, in frame from base 1. Systemically healthy Caucasian individuals from Russia, approximately 39 in total and aged roughly 6 to 95 years, were included as donors. Ten milliliters of peripheral blood were drawn from each donor into EDTA-treated Vacutainer tubes. Ficoll-Paque density-gradient centrifugation was used to isolate PBMCs, with at least 7 million per sample. Total RNA, at least 6 micrograms per sample, was extracted from PBMCs with Trizol reagent. For every donor, flow cytometry on a PBMC aliquot measured the percentage of naive CD45RAhigh/CD27high T cells.

The TCR sequence derives from a woman aged 55-75 years in good health. The chain was built from TRBV20-1 and TRBJ2-7, with 10 junctional bases fitting TRBD2. The sequenced sample was blood. The CDR3 protein is CSARALAGVPEQYF. The DNA is as follows: TGCAGTGCTAGAGCGCTAGCGGGAGTCCCCGAGCAGTACTTC.